This T cell receptor beta chain was recovered during a study of blood T cell repertoires in COVID-19. Background on the study: T cells, B-cell-depleted T cells, or PBMCs supplied cDNA or gDNA.

Germline V gives CDR1 SGHRS, CDR2 YFSETQ. The CDR3 is made up of 15 amino acids. The ends lost 4 bases at V and 2 bases at J; junction bases unmatched: 3. Per the original methods: Estimated nucleated cell counts came from reference gene primer amplification. Sequencing used immunoSEQ multiplex PCR; TCRdb keeps in-frame clones, though not all of them. D and trimming come from the DNA, and the V and J calls and clone size come from that table. Here the sample spans about 15,000 clones, around four fifths being singletons. V and J are TRBV5-1 and TRBJ2-1, with 10 positions matching TRBD1. The sequencing input was peripheral blood. The origin of this receptor is a man aged 65 to 79 with active or convalescent COVID-19. CDR3 loop: CASSRQGAAYNEQFF. The DNA of the CDR3 is TGCGCCAGCAGCCGACAGGGGGCCGCCTACAATGAGCAGTTCTTC.